This TCR beta chain was recovered during a study of CD8 T cells in ankylosing spondylitis. Findings of the study overall: Reported data indicate significant enrichment of disease-linked clones within matched ankylosing spondylitis synovial fluid. There was a TCR beta motif, made of fewer than 10 highly homologous variants, that appeared characteristic of ankylosing spondylitis blood. Some of the motif variants had earlier been found in reactive arthritis patients' fluid and blood.

Quantitative 5'-RACE with molecular barcodes was used to make the TCR beta libraries. TCRdb called the 5' RACE reads again in MiXCR, with one record for every CDR3 protein. The repertoire holds 250,000 to 350,000 distinct CDR3 sequences, with roughly 8% as singletons. CDR1 and CDR2 (germline): LNHNV, YYDKDF (reference sequence). J gave up 2 bases and V 5 bases, and 3 bases lay outside the gene matches. The CDR3 spans 15 residues. As regards this clonotype: Its cognate antigen is unknown.

This TCR came from a male donor with ankylosing spondylitis. Sequenced material: blood, either unsorted or a sorted T cell fraction (not recorded which). V and J are TRBV15 and TRBJ1-3, with 10 bases fitting TRBD1. The CDR3 is CATSWGQGTGNTIYF. The CDR3 DNA reads TGTGCCACCAGCTGGGGACAGGGGACTGGAAACACCATATATTTT.